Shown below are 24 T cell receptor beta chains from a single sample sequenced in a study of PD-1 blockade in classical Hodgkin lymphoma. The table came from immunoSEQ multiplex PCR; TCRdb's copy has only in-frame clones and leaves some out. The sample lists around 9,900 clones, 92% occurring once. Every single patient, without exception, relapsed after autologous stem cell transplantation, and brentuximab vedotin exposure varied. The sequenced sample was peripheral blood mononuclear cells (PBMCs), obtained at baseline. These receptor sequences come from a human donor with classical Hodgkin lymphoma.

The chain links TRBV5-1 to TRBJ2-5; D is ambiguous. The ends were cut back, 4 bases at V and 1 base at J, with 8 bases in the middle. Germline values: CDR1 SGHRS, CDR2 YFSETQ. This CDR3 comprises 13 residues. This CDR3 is CASSAGSQETQYF. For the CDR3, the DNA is TGCGCCAGCAGCGCCGGGTCCCAAGAGACCCAGTACTTC. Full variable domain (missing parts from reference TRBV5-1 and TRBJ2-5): KAGVTQTPRYLIKTRGQQVTLSCSPISGHRSVSWYQQTPGQGLQFLFEYFSETQRNKGNFPGRFSGRQFSNSRSEMNVSTLELGDSALYLCASSAGSQETQYFGPGTRLLVL.

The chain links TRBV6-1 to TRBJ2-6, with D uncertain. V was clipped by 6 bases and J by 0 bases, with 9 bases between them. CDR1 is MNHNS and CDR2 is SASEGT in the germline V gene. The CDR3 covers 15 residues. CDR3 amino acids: CASSGPISGANVLTF. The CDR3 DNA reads TGTGCCAGCAGCGGGCCAATCTCTGGGGCCAACGTCCTGACTTTC.

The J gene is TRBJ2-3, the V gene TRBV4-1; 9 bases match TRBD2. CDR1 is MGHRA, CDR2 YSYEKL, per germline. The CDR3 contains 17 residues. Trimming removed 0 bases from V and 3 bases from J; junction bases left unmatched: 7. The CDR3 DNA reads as TGCGCCAGCAGCCAAGAAGGCGGGAGGGCCCTGACAGATACGCAGTATTTT. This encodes CASSQEGGRALTDTQYF.

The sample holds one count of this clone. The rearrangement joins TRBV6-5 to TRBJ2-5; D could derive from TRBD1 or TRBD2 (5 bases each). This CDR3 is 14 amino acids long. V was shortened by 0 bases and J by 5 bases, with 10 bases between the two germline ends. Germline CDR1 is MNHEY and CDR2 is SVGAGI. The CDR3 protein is CASSYSLGDETQYF. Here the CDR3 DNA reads TGTGCCAGCAGTTACTCGCTGGGGGACGAGACCCAGTACTTC.

CDR3 residues: CASSLAPGGGEKLFF. For the CDR3, the DNA is TGCGCCAGCAGCTTAGCGCCCGGGGGAGGGGAAAAACTGTTTTTT. The chain links TRBV5-1 to TRBJ1-4, with D possibly TRBD1 on 5 matching bases. The CDR3 has 15 amino acids. Trimming stripped 2 bases from V and 8 bases from J, with 16 bases between. Germline V lookup: CDR1 SGHRS, CDR2 YFSETQ.

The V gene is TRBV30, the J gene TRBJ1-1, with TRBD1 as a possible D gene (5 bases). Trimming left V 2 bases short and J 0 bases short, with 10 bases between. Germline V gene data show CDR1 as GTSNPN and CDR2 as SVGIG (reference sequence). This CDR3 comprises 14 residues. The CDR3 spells CAWSIGGMNTEAFF. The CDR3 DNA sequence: TGTGCCTGGAGTATCGGGGGTATGAACACTGAAGCTTTCTTT.

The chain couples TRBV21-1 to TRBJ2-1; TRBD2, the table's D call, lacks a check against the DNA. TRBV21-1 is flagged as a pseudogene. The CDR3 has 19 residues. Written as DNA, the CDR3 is TGTGCCAGCAGCAAAGATCATTCTAGCGGGAGCCGGGAGTGGAATGAGCAGTTCTTC. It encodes CASSKDHSSGSREWNEQFF.

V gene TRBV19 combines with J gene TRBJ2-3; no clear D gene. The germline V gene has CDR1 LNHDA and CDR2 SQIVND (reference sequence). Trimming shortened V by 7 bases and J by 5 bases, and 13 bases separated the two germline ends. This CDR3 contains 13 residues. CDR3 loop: CASIEREGDTQYF. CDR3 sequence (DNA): TGTGCCAGTATAGAGCGAGAAGGAGATACGCAGTATTTT.

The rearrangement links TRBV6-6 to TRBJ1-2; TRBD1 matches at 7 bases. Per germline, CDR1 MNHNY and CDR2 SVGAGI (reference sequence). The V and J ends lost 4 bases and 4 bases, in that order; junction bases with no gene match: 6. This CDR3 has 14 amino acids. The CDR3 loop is CASSWVGQTYGYTF. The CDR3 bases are TGTGCCAGCAGTTGGGTGGGACAGACCTATGGCTACACCTTC.

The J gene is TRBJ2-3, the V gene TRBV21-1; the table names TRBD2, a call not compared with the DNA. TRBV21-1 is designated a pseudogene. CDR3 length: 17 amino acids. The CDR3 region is CASSKAKTRTATDTQYF. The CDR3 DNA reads TGTGCCAGCAGCAAAGCCAAAACCCGGACTGCCACAGATACGCAGTATTTT.

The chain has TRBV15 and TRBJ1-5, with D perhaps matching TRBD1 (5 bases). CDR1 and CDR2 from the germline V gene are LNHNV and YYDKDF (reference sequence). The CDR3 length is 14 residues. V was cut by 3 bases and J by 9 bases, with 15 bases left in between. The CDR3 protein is CATSRGREVGPQHF. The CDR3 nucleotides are TGTGCCACCAGCAGGGGACGGGAGGTTGGGCCCCAGCATTTT.

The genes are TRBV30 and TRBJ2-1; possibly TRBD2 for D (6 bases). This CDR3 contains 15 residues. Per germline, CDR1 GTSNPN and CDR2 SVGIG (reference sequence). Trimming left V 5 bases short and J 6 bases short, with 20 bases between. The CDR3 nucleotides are TGTGCCTGGGCCGTTACCGGGCGGGATTTCAATGAGCAGTTCTTC. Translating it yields CAWAVTGRDFNEQFF.

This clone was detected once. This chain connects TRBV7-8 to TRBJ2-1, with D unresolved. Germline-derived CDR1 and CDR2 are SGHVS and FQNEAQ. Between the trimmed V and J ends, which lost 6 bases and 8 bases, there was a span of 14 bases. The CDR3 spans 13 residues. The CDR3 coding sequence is TGTGCCAGCAGTTTTCTACGATTCCATGAGCAGTTCTTC. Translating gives CASSFLRFHEQFF.

CDR3: CAIGGSGNTIYF. DNA of the CDR3: TGTGCCATCGGAGGCTCTGGAAACACCATATATTTT. The rearrangement uses TRBV10-3 and TRBJ1-3; D is uncertain. Germline V CDR1 and CDR2: ENHRY, SYGVKD. V was shortened by 8 bases and J by 0 bases, with 5 bases between the two germline ends. This CDR3 is 12 amino acids long.

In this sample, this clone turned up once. The CDR3 DNA reads as TGTGCCATCAGTGAGGGGGGATCGAACTGGGGTGAGCAGTTCTTC. Amino acids: CAISEGGSNWGEQFF. This sequence joins TRBV10-3 and TRBJ2-1; D may be TRBD1 or TRBD2 (5 bases each). The CDR3 totals 15 residues. CDR1 is ENHRY and CDR2 is SYGVKD in the germline V gene. V lost 2 bases to trimming and J lost 9 bases, with 17 bases between them.

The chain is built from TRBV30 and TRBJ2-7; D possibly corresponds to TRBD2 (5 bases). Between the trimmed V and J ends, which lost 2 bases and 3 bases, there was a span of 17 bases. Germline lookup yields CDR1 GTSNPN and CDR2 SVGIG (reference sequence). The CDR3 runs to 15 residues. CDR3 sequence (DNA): TGTGCCTGGAGTACGGACTCTAGGTCCGGCTACGAGCAGTACTTC. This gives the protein CAWSTDSRSGYEQYF.

The CDR3 DNA follows: TGTGCCATCAGTCCGTTAGGACAGGGCTACAATGAGCAGTTCTTC. Its protein product is CAISPLGQGYNEQFF. The chain joins TRBV10-3 to TRBJ2-1; 8 bases are a match to TRBD1. This CDR3 spans 15 amino acids. From germline, CDR1 is ENHRY and CDR2 SYGVKD. The V segment lost 5 bases and the J segment 3 bases; nucleotides outside the gene matches: 6.

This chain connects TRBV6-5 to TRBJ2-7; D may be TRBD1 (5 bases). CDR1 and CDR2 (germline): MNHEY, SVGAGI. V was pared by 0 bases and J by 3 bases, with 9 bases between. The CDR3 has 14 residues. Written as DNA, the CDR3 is TGTGCCAGCAGTTACTCGGACACGAACTACGAGCAGTACTTC. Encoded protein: CASSYSDTNYEQYF.

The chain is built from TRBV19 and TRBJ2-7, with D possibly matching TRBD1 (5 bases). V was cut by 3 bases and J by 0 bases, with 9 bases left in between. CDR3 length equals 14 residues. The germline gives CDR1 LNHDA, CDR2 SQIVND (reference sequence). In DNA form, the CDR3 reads TGTGCCAGTAGTATGGAAGGGGCCTCCTACGAGCAGTACTTC. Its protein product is CASSMEGASYEQYF.

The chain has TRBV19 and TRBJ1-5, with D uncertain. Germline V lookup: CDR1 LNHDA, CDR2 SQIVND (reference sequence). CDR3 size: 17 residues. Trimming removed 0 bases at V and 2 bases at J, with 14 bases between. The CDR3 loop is CASSIDLSGEGNQPQHF. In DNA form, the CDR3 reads TGTGCCAGTAGTATAGATCTATCCGGGGAAGGCAATCAGCCCCAGCATTTT.

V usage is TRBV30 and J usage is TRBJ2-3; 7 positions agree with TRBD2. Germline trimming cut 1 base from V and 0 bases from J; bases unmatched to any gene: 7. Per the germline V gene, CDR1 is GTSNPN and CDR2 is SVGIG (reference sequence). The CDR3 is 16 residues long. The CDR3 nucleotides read TGTGCCTGGAGTGCCGGGACTAACCCGAGCACAGATACGCAGTATTTT. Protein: CAWSAGTNPSTDTQYF.

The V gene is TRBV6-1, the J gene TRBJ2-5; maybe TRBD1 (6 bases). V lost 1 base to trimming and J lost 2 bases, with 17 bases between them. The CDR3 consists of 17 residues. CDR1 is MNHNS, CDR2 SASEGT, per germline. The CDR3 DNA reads TGTGCCAGCAGTGAAGATGCTCCGGGACAAACACAAGAGACCCAGTACTTC. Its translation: CASSEDAPGQTQETQYF.

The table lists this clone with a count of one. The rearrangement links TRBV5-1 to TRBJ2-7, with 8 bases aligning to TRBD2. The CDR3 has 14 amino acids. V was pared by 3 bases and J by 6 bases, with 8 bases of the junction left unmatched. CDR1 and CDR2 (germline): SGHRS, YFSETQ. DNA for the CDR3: TGCGCCAGCAGCTCGAGCGGGAGCTCGGGCGAGCAGTACTTC. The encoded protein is CASSSSGSSGEQYF.

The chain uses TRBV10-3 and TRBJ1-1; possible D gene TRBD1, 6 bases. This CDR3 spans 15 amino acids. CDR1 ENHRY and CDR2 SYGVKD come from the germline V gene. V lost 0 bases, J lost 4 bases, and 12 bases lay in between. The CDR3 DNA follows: TGTGCCATCAGTGAGTCGAATGGGGGGCTCACTGAAGCTTTCTTT. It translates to CAISESNGGLTEAFF.